This T cell receptor beta chain was obtained from a study of shared clonotypes between healthy human individuals. Turning to the study itself: A donor's plate count was three for CD4 naive and three for CD4 memory; CD8 naive had two and CD8 memory one.

The assay was immunoSEQ multiplex PCR, and TCRdb's table has in-frame clones only and misses some. This repertoire shows 2 million or so clones, 85% to 95% found once; its top ten account for approximately 0.13%. Per the germline V gene, CDR1 is SGHDT and CDR2 is YYEEEE. Trimming cost V 0 bases and J 1 base; bases outside gene matches: 1. This CDR3 contains 16 residues. Input material: naive CD4+ T cells sorted from blood. Subset: CD45RA+ positively selected. This TCR was recovered from a man aged 18 to 30 in good health. The chain links TRBV5-6 to TRBJ2-5, with TRBD2 identical over 12 bases. For the CDR3, the DNA is TGTGCCAGCAGCTTGGGGACTAGCGGGGCCCAAGAGACCCAGTACTTC. It encodes CASSLGTSGAQETQYF.